This T cell receptor (beta chain) appears in the sequencing data of a study of blood T cell repertoires in COVID-19. TCRdb keeps only in-frame clones here, not all; method: immunoSEQ multiplex PCR. The data contain fewer than 150,000 clones, around 79% of them singletons. This CDR3 has 15 amino acids. V lost 3 bases, J lost 5 bases, and 14 bases lay in between. From germline, CDR1 is LNHDA and CDR2 SQIVND (reference sequence). The rearrangement links TRBV19 to TRBJ1-3; tentatively, D is TRBD1 (6 bases). The sequence was obtained from a man between 65 and 79 years old with acute or convalescent COVID-19. Material for sequencing was peripheral blood. The CDR3 DNA follows: TGTGCCAGTAGTATGGGGGCCTACCAGCGAAACACCATATATTTT. Its translation is CASSMGAYQRNTIYF.